The present T cell receptor beta chain was sequenced within a study of OX40 agonist ivuxolimab in advanced cancers. Across the study: From roughly 23 to 85 years was the age range, with a mean of around 56 years, and over 80% were male. Broader study findings: CD4+ T cells averaged fewer expanded clones than CD8+ T cells.

On this clone: Its antigen is not known.

Per germline, CDR1 GTSNPN and CDR2 SVGIG (reference sequence). With 5 bases clipped from V and 1 base from J, the junction kept 9 bases outside the gene matches. The length of the CDR3 is 15 residues. Sequencing was performed with immunoSEQ multiplex PCR; in TCRdb, only in-frame clones are kept and a portion is missing. The sample carries around 47,000 clones, approximately 84% recorded once. Drawing of blood for sampling happened at baseline, at cycle 4 day 1, and at cycle 7 day 1. The clonotype comes from an adult with an advanced solid tumor such as melanoma, head and neck, liver or kidney cancer. This specimen was CD4+ or CD8+ T cells sorted from blood, taken in a trial of the OX40 agonist ivuxolimab. The chain is built from TRBV30 and TRBJ2-5; TRBD1 matches 8 bases. The CDR3 here is CAWERTGLSQETQYF. CDR3 DNA: TGTGCCTGGGAACGGACAGGGTTGAGCCAAGAGACCCAGTACTTC.